One sample yielded the 4 T cell receptor beta chains listed below, sequenced in a study of shared clonotypes between healthy human individuals. Assay: immunoSEQ multiplex PCR; the TCRdb copy retains only in-frame clones and omits some. The sample yields about 1 million clones, around 76% seen once. Specimen: memory CD4+ T cells sorted from blood. As to subset: CD45RA-negative fraction. The receptors were sampled from a young man in good health.

This chain uses TRBV5-4 with TRBJ2-7; D assignment may be TRBD1 or TRBD2 (5 bases each). V was pared by 4 bases and J by 0 bases, with 14 bases between. Looked up from germline, CDR1 is SGHNT and CDR2 is YYREEE (reference sequence). This CDR3 has 15 residues. The CDR3 DNA reads TGTGCCAGCAGCCTGCCCGGGGCCACCTCCTACGAGCAGTACTTC. Translation: CASSLPGATSYEQYF.

This chain joins TRBV9 and TRBJ1-1; 11 bases are shared with TRBD1. The J segment lost 4 bases and the V segment lost 4 bases, leaving 12 bases of the junction unmatched. CDR1 and CDR2 from the germline V gene are SGDLS and YYNGEE. The CDR3 totals 17 residues. The CDR3 DNA sequence: TGTGCCAGCAGCCCCAGGAGCGGAGGGACAGGGGGCACTGAAGCTTTCTTT. It encodes CASSPRSGGTGGTEAFF.

The genes are TRBV4-2 and TRBJ2-2; D not resolved. The CDR3 length is 16 residues. Per the germline V gene, CDR1 is LGHNA and CDR2 is YNFKEQ. The ends were cut back, 2 bases at V and 1 base at J, with 11 bases in the middle. The CDR3 sequence is CASSQPTPMNTGELFF. The CDR3 DNA follows: TGTGCCAGCAGCCAACCCACACCTATGAACACCGGGGAGCTGTTTTTT.

CDR3 nucleotides: TGTGCCAGCAGCCCCGTGGCATCTGAAAAACTGTTTTTT. Translation: CASSPVASEKLFF. V gene TRBV7-8 combines with J gene TRBJ1-4; D is uncertain. Germline CDR1 SGHVS, CDR2 FQNEAQ. Between the trimmed V and J ends, which lost 5 bases and 7 bases, there was a span of 11 bases. CDR3 size: 13 residues.